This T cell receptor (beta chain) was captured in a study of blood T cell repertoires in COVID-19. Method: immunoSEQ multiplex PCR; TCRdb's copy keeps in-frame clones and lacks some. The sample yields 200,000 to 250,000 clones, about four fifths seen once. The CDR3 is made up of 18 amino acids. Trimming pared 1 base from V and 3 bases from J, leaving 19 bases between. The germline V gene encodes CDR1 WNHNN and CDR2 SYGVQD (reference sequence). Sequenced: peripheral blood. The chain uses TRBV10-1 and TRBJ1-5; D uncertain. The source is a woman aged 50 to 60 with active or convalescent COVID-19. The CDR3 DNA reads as TGCGCCAGCAGTGAGTTCGAGAGCGAACATCAGCCCAATCAGCCCCAGCATTTT. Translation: CASSEFESEHQPNQPQHF.